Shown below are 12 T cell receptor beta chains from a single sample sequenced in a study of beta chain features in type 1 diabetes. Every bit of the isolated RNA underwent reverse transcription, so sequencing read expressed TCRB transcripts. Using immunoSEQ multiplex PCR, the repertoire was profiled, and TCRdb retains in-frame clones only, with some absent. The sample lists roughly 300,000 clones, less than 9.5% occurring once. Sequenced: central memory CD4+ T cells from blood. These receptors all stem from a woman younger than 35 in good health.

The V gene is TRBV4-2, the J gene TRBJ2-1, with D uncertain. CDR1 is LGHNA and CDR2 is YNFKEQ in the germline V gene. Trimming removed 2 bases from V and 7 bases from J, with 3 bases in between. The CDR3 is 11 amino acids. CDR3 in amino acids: CASSQRNEQFF. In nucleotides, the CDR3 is TGTGCCAGCAGCCAACGAAATGAGCAGTTCTTC.

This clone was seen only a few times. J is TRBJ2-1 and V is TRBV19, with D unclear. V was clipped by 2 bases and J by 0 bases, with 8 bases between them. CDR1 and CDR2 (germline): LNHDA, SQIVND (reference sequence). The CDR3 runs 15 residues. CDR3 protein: CASSIRDLSYNEQFF. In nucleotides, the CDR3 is TGTGCCAGTAGTATACGCGATCTCTCCTACAATGAGCAGTTCTTC.

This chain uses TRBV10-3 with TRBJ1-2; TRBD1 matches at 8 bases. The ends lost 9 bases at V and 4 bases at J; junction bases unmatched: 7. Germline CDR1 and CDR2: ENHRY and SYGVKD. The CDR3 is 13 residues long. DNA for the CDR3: TGTGCCATGGGGACAGGTTTGGGCTATGGCTACACCTTC. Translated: CAMGTGLGYGYTF.

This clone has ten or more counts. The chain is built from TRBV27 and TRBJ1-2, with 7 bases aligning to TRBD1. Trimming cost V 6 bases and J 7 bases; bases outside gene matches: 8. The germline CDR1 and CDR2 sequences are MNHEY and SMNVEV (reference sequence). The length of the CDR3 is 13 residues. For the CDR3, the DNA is TGTGCCAGCAGCCCCTCAGGGGGTTTTGGCTACACCTTC. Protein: CASSPSGGFGYTF.

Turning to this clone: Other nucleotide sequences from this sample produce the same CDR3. CDR3 DNA: TGCGCCAGCAGCTTAGGGACTAGCGGGAGCGCCCAAGCCAAAAACATTCAGTACTTC. Translated, it gives CASSLGTSGSAQAKNIQYF. The genes are TRBV5-1 and TRBJ2-4, with TRBD2 matching over 14 bases. From germline, CDR1 is SGHRS and CDR2 YFSETQ. Trimming cost V 2 bases and J 0 bases; bases outside gene matches: 7. The CDR3 length is 19 residues.

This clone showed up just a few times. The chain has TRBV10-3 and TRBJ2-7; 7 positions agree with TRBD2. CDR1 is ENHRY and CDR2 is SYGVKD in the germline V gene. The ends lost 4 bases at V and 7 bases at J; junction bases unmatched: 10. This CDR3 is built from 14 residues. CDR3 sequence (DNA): TGTGCCATCAGTGGACTAGCAGAAGACGTGGAGCAGTACTTC. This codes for CAISGLAEDVEQYF.

DNA for the CDR3: TGCGCCAGCAGCCTCAGGACAGCGAACACCGGGGAGCTGTTTTTT. Translated, it gives CASSLRTANTGELFF. V usage is TRBV5-1 and J usage is TRBJ2-2, with D possibly being TRBD1 (6 bases). This CDR3 region has 15 residues. The germline gives CDR1 SGHRS, CDR2 YFSETQ. Trimming removed 4 bases at V and 0 bases at J, with 10 bases between. The full variable domain, completed using reference TRBV5-1 and TRBJ2-2, is KAGVTQTPRYLIKTRGQQVTLSCSPISGHRSVSWYQQTPGQGLQFLFEYFSETQRNKGNFPGRFSGRQFSNSRSEMNVSTLELGDSALYLCASSLRTANTGELFFGEGSRLTVL.

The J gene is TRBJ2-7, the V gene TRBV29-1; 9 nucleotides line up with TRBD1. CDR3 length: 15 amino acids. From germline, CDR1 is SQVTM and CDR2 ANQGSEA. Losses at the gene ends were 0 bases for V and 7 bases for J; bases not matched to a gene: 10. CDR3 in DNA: TGCAGCGTTGAAGACGATTACAGGGGGCTAAGAGAGCAGTACTTC. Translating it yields CSVEDDYRGLREQYF.

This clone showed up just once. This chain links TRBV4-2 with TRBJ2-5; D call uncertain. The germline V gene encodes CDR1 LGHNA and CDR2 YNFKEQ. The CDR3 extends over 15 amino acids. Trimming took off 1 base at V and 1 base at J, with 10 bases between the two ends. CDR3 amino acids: CASSQGSRSQETQYF. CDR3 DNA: TGTGCCAGCAGCCAAGGTAGCAGGAGCCAAGAGACCCAGTACTTC.

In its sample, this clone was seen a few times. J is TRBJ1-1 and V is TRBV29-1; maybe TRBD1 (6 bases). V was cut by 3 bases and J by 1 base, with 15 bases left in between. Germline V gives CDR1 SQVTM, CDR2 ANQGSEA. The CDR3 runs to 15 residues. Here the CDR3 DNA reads TGCAGCGTTGATGGCGGGACAAGGCAGAACACTGAAGCTTTCTTT. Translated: CSVDGGTRQNTEAFF.

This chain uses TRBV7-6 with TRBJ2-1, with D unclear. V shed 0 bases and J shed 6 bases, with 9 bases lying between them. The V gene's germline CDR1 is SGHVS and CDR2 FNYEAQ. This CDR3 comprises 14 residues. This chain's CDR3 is CASSLAQQSNEQFF. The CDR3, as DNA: TGTGCCAGCAGCTTAGCTCAACAAAGCAATGAGCAGTTCTTC.

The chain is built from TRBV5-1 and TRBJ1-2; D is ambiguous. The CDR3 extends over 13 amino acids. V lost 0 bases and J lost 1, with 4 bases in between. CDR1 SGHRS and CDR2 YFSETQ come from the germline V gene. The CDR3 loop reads CASSLVSNYGYTF. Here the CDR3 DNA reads TGCGCCAGCAGCTTGGTTAGTAACTATGGCTACACCTTC.